These 17 T cell receptor beta chains share one sample of origin, sequenced in a study of cytomegalovirus exposure and HLA in healthy donors. The primer mix had 60 Vbeta and 13 Jbeta primers. Measured with immunoSEQ multiplex PCR; TCRdb has only the in-frame clones, and not every one. The sample shows fewer than 200,000 clones, around 90% of them seen only once. Sequencing input: PBMCs. The receptors shown here come from a boy between 2 and 10 years old in good health and CMV-seronegative.

The V call is TRBV19, the J call TRBJ1-3, with TRBD1 matching 7 bases. This CDR3 has 14 amino acids. CDR1 is LNHDA, CDR2 SQIVND, per germline (reference sequence). V lost 6 bases to trimming and J lost 6 bases; unmatched junction nucleotides: 8. CDR3 amino acids: CASSPGTAKNTIYF. In nucleotides, the CDR3 is TGTGCCAGTAGCCCCGGGACAGCAAAAAACACCATATATTTT.

The chain couples TRBV5-1 to TRBJ2-7; TRBD2 matches 9 bases. This CDR3 has 15 amino acids. Germline V gene data show CDR1 as SGHRS and CDR2 as YFSETQ. The trim removed 4 bases at V and 6 bases at J, leaving 11 bases unmatched. CDR3 nucleotide sequence: TGCGCCAGCAGCGTTATAGCGGGGGTAGTGGGCGAGCAGTACTTC. Protein: CASSVIAGVVGEQYF.

This chain connects TRBV18 to TRBJ1-5; 8 nucleotides line up with TRBD1. Germline V gene sequence: CDR1 KGHSH, CDR2 LQKENI. There are 17 residues in the CDR3. V dropped 3 bases and J dropped 5; count of bases not matched to a gene: 12. The CDR3 here is CASSPEGGQGSYQPQHF. In DNA, the CDR3 is TGTGCCAGCTCACCGGAGGGCGGACAGGGAAGTTATCAGCCCCAGCATTTT.

The rearrangement links TRBV15 to TRBJ1-3; possible D gene TRBD1, 6 bases. The CDR3 totals 14 residues. The germline V and J ends were trimmed by 9 bases and 0 bases, with 12 bases remaining between them. Per the germline V gene, CDR1 is LNHNV and CDR2 is YYDKDF (reference sequence). The CDR3 DNA reads as TGTGCCACAGATGACAGGAGCTCTGGAAACACCATATATTTT. This sequence encodes CATDDRSSGNTIYF.

In this sample, this clone turned up a few times. The rearrangement uses TRBV5-6 and TRBJ1-1; 7 bases map to TRBD1. The CDR3 contains 15 residues. Per germline, CDR1 SGHDT and CDR2 YYEEEE. V trimming: 0 bases; J trimming: 7 bases; junction bases outside the gene matches: 9. The CDR3 spells CASSLDDRDGGEAFF. The CDR3 nucleotides are TGTGCCAGCAGCTTGGATGACAGGGATGGGGGTGAAGCTTTCTTT.

The rearrangement links TRBV5-4 to TRBJ2-5; D unresolved. The germline V and J ends were trimmed by 0 bases and 7 bases, with 10 bases remaining between them. CDR3 length: 13 residues. CDR1 and CDR2 from the germline V gene are SGHNT and YYREEE (reference sequence). CDR3 DNA sequence: TGTGCCAGCAGCTTGGTTGGAGATGGGACCCAGTACTTC. Encoded protein: CASSLVGDGTQYF. The entire variable domain, with the rest obtained from reference TRBV5-4 and TRBJ2-5, is as follows: ETGVTQSPTHLIKTRGQQVTLRCSSQSGHNTVSWYQQALGQGPQFIFQYYREEENGRGNFPPRFSGLQFPNYSSELNVNALELDDSALYLCASSLVGDGTQYFGPGTRLLVL.

This clone was seen only a few times. V and J are TRBV7-3 and TRBJ1-1; D uncertain. This CDR3 region has 13 residues. Per germline, CDR1 SGHTA and CDR2 FQGTGA. V was clipped by 4 bases and J by 4 bases, with 10 bases between them. CDR3 coding DNA: TGTGCCAGCAGCTCTCCGGGGAGCACTGAAGCTTTCTTT. The encoded protein is CASSSPGSTEAFF.

This rearrangement joins TRBV29-1 to TRBJ1-1; D ambiguous. CDR1 SQVTM and CDR2 ANQGSEA come from the germline V gene. This CDR3 is 12 amino acids long. Trimming removed 6 bases from V and 1 base from J, with 9 bases in between. CDR3 loop: CSVHRGNTEAFF. CDR3 DNA: TGCAGCGTGCACCGGGGGAACACTGAAGCTTTCTTT.

This clone was seen more than once but under ten times. Written as DNA, the CDR3 is TGTGCCAGCAGTTCCGGGACAGGCCGCGTGGAAGCTTTCTTT. Its protein product is CASSSGTGRVEAFF. The chain uses TRBV28 and TRBJ1-1, with TRBD1 identical over 8 bases. CDR1 is MDHEN and CDR2 is SYDVKM in the germline V gene. The CDR3 is 14 residues long. J was trimmed by 8 bases and V by 4 bases; bases with no gene match: 9.

J is TRBJ1-4 and V is TRBV2, with 7 nucleotides matching TRBD1. The CDR3 covers 17 residues. V shed 5 bases and J 4 bases; nucleotides not matched to a gene: 13. CDR1 and CDR2 (germline): SNHLY, FYNNEI. The CDR3 nucleotides read TGTGCCAGCAGTACAGGGGACAGCCCACTTATTAATGAAAAACTGTTTTTT. Translated, it gives CASSTGDSPLINEKLFF.

The J gene is TRBJ1-3, the V gene TRBV5-1; a weak D match, TRBD1 (6 bases). The V and J ends lost 5 bases and 0 bases respectively, with 12 bases between them. Germline V gives CDR1 SGHRS, CDR2 YFSETQ. The CDR3 is 15 residues long. The CDR3 DNA follows: TGCGCCAGCAGTTTCACAGGGCACTCTGGAAACACCATATATTTT. This translates into CASSFTGHSGNTIYF.

The chain couples TRBV5-1 to TRBJ2-5, with D possibly TRBD2 on 6 matching bases. Germline CDR1 SGHRS, CDR2 YFSETQ. Trimming took off 0 bases at V and 3 bases at J, with 21 bases between the two ends. The CDR3 contains 18 residues. CDR3 amino acids: CASSLGTAGSLEKETQYF. The CDR3 coding sequence is TGCGCCAGCAGCTTGGGGACGGCCGGGAGTCTGGAAAAAGAGACCCAGTACTTC.

The chain combines TRBV6-5 with TRBJ2-1; perhaps TRBD1 as D (6 bases). V was pared by 5 bases and J by 1 base, with 9 bases between. Germline V lookup: CDR1 MNHEY, CDR2 SVGAGI. The CDR3 has 14 amino acids. The CDR3 DNA reads TGTGCCAGCAGTATGGACAGATCCTACAATGAGCAGTTCTTC. It translates to CASSMDRSYNEQFF.

The V gene is TRBV19, the J gene TRBJ2-6; D possibly corresponds to TRBD2 (6 bases). The germline V and J ends were trimmed by 6 bases and 2 bases, with 8 bases remaining between them. The CDR3 has 14 amino acids. Per germline, CDR1 LNHDA and CDR2 SQIVND (reference sequence). The CDR3 is CASRGGAGANVLTF. DNA of the CDR3: TGTGCCAGTAGGGGGGGTGCTGGGGCCAACGTCCTGACTTTC.

The chain links TRBV5-1 to TRBJ2-2, with 7 bases aligning to TRBD1. The V and J ends lost 6 bases and 6 bases, in that order; junction bases with no gene match: 11. The CDR3 totals 15 residues. CDR1 is SGHRS, CDR2 YFSETQ, per germline. The CDR3 here is CASTLIDRDAGELFF. The CDR3 DNA reads TGCGCCAGCACCCTAATCGACAGGGACGCCGGGGAGCTGTTTTTT.

The chain is built from TRBV19 and TRBJ2-5; D not certain. Per germline, CDR1 LNHDA and CDR2 SQIVND (reference sequence). The V end lost 4 bases, the J end lost 2 bases, and 17 bases lay between the germline ends. The CDR3 extends over 16 amino acids. CDR3 amino acids: CASSRGGSVQQETQYF. DNA for the CDR3: TGTGCCAGTAGTAGAGGTGGGTCTGTTCAGCAAGAGACCCAGTACTTC.

The CDR3 reads CASSVGQGSMNTEAFF. In nucleotides, the CDR3 is TGTGCCAGCAGCGTAGGCCAGGGGTCTATGAACACTGAAGCTTTCTTT. The V call is TRBV9, the J call TRBJ1-1, with D possibly TRBD1 on 6 matching bases. Trimming shortened V by 0 bases and J by 0 bases, and 12 bases separated the two germline ends. Looked up from germline, CDR1 is SGDLS and CDR2 is YYNGEE. The CDR3 is 16 residues long.